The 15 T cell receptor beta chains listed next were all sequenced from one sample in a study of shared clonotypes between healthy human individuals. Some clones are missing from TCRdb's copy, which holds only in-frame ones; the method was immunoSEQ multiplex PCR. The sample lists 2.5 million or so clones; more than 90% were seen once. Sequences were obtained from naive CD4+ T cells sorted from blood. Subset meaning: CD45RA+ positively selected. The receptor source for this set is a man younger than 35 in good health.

The CDR3, as DNA: TGTGCCAGCAGTCTCGGGACACATACTGAAGCTTTCTTT. It is translated as CASSLGTHTEAFF. The genes are TRBV6-1 and TRBJ1-1; D possibly corresponds to TRBD1 (6 bases). V gave up 5 bases and J gave up 5 bases, with 12 bases separating them. The CDR3 contains 13 residues. From germline, CDR1 is MNHNS and CDR2 SASEGT.

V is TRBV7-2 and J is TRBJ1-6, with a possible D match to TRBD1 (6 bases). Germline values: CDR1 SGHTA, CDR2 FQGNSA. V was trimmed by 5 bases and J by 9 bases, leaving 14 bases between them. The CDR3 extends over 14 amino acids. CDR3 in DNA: TGTGCCAGCAGCCCCGGGACATGGAGTTCACCCCTCCACTTT. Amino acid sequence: CASSPGTWSSPLHF.

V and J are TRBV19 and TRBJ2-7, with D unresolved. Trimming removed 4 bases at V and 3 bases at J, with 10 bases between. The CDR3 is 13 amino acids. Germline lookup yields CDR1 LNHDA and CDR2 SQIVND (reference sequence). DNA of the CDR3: TGTGCCAGTAGTAAGCTTCCGGGCTACGAGCAGTACTTC. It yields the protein CASSKLPGYEQYF.

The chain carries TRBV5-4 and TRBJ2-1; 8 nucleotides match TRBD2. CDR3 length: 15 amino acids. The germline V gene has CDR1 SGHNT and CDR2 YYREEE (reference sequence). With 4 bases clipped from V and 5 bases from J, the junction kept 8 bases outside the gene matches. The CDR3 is CASSPGLAENNEQFF. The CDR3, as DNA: TGTGCCAGCAGCCCCGGACTAGCCGAAAACAATGAGCAGTTCTTC. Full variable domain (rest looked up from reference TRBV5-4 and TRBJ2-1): ETGVTQSPTHLIKTRGQQVTLRCSSQSGHNTVSWYQQALGQGPQFIFQYYREEENGRGNFPPRFSGLQFPNYSSELNVNALELDDSALYLCASSPGLAENNEQFFGPGTRLTVL.

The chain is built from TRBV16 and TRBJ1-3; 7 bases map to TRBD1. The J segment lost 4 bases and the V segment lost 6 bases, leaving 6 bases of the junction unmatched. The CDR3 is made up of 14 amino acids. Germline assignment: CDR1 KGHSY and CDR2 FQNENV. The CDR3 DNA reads TGTGCCAGCAGGCAAGGGACAGCCGGAAACACCATATATTTT. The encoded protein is CASRQGTAGNTIYF.

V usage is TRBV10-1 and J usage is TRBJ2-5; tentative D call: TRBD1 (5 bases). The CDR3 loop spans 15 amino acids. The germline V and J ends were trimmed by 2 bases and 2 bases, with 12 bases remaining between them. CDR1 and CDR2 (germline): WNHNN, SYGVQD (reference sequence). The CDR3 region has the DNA TGCGCCAGCAGTGAGAGTCAGGGCCCACAAGAGACCCAGTACTTC. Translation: CASSESQGPQETQYF.

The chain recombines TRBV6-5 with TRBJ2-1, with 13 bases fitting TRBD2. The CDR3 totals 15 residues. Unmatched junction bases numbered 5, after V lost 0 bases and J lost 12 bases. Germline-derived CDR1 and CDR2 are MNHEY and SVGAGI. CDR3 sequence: CASSYSTSGRVGQFF. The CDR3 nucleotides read TGTGCCAGCAGTTACTCTACTAGCGGGAGGGTTGGGCAGTTCTTC.

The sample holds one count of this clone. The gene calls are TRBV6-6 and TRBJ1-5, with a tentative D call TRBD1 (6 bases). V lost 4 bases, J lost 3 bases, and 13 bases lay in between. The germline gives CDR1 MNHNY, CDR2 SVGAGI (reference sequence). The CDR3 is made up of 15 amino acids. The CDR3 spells CASSSRGQVNQPQHF. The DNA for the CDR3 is TGTGCCAGCAGTTCTCGGGGACAAGTCAATCAGCCCCAGCATTTT.

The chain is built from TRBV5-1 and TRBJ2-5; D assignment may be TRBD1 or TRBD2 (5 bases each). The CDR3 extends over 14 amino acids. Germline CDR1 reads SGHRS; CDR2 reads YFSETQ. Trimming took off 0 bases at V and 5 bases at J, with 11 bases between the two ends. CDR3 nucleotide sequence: TGCGCCAGCAGCTTGGGGGGGAATGTGGAGACCCAGTACTTC. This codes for CASSLGGNVETQYF.

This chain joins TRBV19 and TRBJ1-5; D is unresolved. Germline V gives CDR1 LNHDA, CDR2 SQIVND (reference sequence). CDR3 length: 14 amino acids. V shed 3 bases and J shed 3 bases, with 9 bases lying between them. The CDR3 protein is CASSMVLPNQPQHF. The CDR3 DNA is TGTGCCAGTAGTATGGTACTACCCAATCAGCCCCAGCATTTT.

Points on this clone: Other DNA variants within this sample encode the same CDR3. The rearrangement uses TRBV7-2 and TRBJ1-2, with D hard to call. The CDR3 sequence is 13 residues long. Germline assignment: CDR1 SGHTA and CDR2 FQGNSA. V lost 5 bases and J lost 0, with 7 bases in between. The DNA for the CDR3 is TGTGCCAGCAGCCCCGACTCTAACTATGGCTACACCTTC. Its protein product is CASSPDSNYGYTF.

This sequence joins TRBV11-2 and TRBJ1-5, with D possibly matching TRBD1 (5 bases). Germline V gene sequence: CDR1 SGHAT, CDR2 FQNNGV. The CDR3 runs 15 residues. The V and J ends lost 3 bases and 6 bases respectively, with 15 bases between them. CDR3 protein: CASSFSQGQGQPQHF. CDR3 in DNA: TGTGCCAGCAGCTTCTCCCAGGGCCAGGGTCAGCCCCAGCATTTT.

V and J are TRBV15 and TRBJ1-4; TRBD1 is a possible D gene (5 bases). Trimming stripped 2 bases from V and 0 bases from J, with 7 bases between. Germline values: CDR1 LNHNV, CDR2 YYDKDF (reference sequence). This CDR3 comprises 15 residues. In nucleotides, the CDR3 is TGTGCCACCAGCAGATTCAGGGCAACTAATGAAAAACTGTTTTTT. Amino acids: CATSRFRATNEKLFF. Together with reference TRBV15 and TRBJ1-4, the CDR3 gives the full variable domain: DAMVIQNPRYQVTQFGKPVTLSCSQTLNHNVMYWYQQKSSQAPKLLFHYYDKDFNNEADTPDNFQSRRPNTSFCFLDIRSPGLGDTAMYLCATSRFRATNEKLFFGSGTQLSVL.

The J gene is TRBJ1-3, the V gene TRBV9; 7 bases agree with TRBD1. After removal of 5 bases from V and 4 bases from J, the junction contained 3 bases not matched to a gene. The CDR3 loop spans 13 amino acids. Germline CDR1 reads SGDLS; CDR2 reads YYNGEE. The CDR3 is CASRGTAGNTIYF. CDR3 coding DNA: TGTGCCAGCAGGGGGACAGCAGGAAACACCATATATTTT.

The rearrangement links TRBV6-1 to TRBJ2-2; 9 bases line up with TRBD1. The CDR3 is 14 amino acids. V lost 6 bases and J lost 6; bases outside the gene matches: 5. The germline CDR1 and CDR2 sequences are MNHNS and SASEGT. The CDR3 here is CASRGTGNSGELFF. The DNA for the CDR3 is TGTGCCAGCAGAGGGACAGGGAATTCCGGGGAGCTGTTTTTT.